The rows below give T cell receptor beta chains drawn from one sample of a study of cytomegalovirus exposure and HLA in healthy donors. Here immunoSEQ multiplex PCR was the method, and the copy in TCRdb shows in-frame clones only, minus some. Counted here are some 77,000 clones, roughly 80% occurring once; the ten biggest clones make up roughly 7.2%. Sequencing was performed on PBMCs. The receptors were sampled from a woman aged 40 to 55 in good health and CMV-seronegative. Each CDR3 is given with its conserved first and last residue. Each record gives: clone size, V gene, J gene, D gene, CDR3 DNA, CDR3 protein. A D gene is named only where the DNA matches it firmly. Rows give clone size only sometimes, using once, few, many, or a class for an expanded clone.

NA	TRBV5-1	TRBJ1-6	TRBD1	TGCGCCAGCAGCCCTAGTCTAAACAGGGGCGATAATTCACCCCTCCACTTT	CASSPSLNRGDNSPLHF
NA	TRBV5-4	TRBJ2-1	TRBD2	TGTGCCAGCAGCCAAAGGACTAGCGGTCACAATGAGCAGTTCTTC	CASSQRTSGHNEQFF
NA	TRBV19	TRBJ2-7	NA	TGTGCCAGTAGTACCCCAGGGGATGCGTCCGTCGAGCAGTACTTC	CASSTPGDASVEQYF
NA	TRBV19	TRBJ1-2	NA	TGTGCCAGTAGTATAGAGGCCGACAGGACTAACTATGGCTACACCTTC	CASSIEADRTNYGYTF
NA	TRBV18	TRBJ2-3	NA	TGTGCCAGCTGCGCCTGGGGAGCTACAGATACGCAGTATTTT	CASCAWGATDTQYF
NA	TRBV9	TRBJ2-1	NA	TGTGCCAGCAGCGTAGGGGACACCTACAATGAGCAGTTCTTC	CASSVGDTYNEQFF
once	TRBV16	TRBJ2-1	NA	TGTGCCAGCAGCCTTATTAGCAATGAGCAGTTCTTC	CASSLISNEQFF
few	TRBV5-1	TRBJ1-1	NA	TGCGCCAGCAGCTTGGGGGGAAGGGGAAACACTGAAGCTTTCTTT	CASSLGGRGNTEAFF
NA	TRBV28	TRBJ2-3	NA	TGTGCCAGCATTGAACTTGGCACAGATACGCAGTATTTT	CASIELGTDTQYF
NA	TRBV5-1	TRBJ1-2	TRBD1	TGCGCCAGCAGCTGGGACAGCCTTAACTATGGCTACACCTTC	CASSWDSLNYGYTF